Listed below are T cell receptor beta chains from one sample, sequenced in a study of cytomegalovirus exposure and HLA in healthy donors. TCRdb's copy holds only in-frame clones and misses some; the assay was immunoSEQ multiplex PCR. The profile shows 75,000 to 85,000 clones, more than 75% of them singletons. Material for sequencing was PBMCs. The source of these receptors is a man aged 30 to 39 in good health and CMV-seronegative. CDR3s include the opening cysteine and the closing phenylalanine or tryptophan. D genes are given only for firm matches. The size entry is marked missing in some rows and otherwise reads once, few, many or a size class.

>TRBV6-5|.|13|TRBD2|TRBJ2-5
TGTGCCAGCAGAGCGGGGAAACAAGAGACCCAGTACTTC
CASRAGKQETQYF
>TRBV4-1|once|15|TRBD2|TRBJ2-1
TGCGCCAGCAGCCCGCGGGAGGTCACCTACAATGAGCAGTTCTTC
CASSPREVTYNEQFF
>TRBV10-2|.|15|TRBD2|TRBJ2-7
TGCGCCTCCAGGGTCGGGACTAGCGGCTCCTACGAGCAGTACTTC
CASRVGTSGSYEQYF
>TRBV6-5|.|15|TRBD2|TRBJ2-7
TGTGCCAGCAGCCGCTCTGAAACTAGCGGGAGCGGGCAGTACTTC
CASSRSETSGSGQYF
>TRBV6-1|.|13|.|TRBJ1-2
TGTGCCAGCAGTCTCAGCGGGGACTATGGCTACACCTTC
CASSLSGDYGYTF
>TRBV5-1|.|15|TRBD1|TRBJ1-3
TGCGCCAGCAGCCCACAGGGGGCGAGAGGAAACACCATATATTTT
CASSPQGARGNTIYF
>TRBV5-6|.|15|.|TRBJ1-2
TGTGCCAGCAGTTGGCCAGGGGTCGATCACTATGGCTACACCTTC
CASSWPGVDHYGYTF
>TRBV5-5|.|12|.|TRBJ2-5
TGTGCCAGCAGCTTGGTCGTAGAGACCCAGTACTTC
CASSLVVETQYF
>TRBV4-1|.|15|TRBD1|TRBJ2-3
TGCGCCAGCAGCCAAGTTCAGGGGGCCGGGGATACGCAGTATTTT
CASSQVQGAGDTQYF
>TRBV7-9|.|15|.|TRBJ2-3
TGTGCCAGCAATGCGGGCAGAACTAGCACAGATACGCAGTATTTT
CASNAGRTSTDTQYF
>TRBV7-7|.|15|TRBD2|TRBJ2-1
TGTGCTAGCAGCCCCGGGACTAGAGGCCGAAATGAGCAGTTCTTC
CASSPGTRGRNEQFF
>TRBV28|.|15|TRBD2|TRBJ2-1
TGTGCCAGCACTATTAGCGGGAGGGCCTACAATGAGCAGTTCTTC
CASTISGRAYNEQFF
>TRBV28|few|15|TRBD1|TRBJ1-1
TGTGCCAGCAGGGACAGGGGGCAAAAGAACACTGAAGCTTTCTTT
CASRDRGQKNTEAFF
>TRBV29-1|.|21|TRBD1|TRBJ1-1
TGCAGCGTTGACGCGGGTCGGGCAGGGGGCGGATGGGCGAGTTGGTACACTGAAGCTTTCTTT
CSVDAGRAGGGWASWYTEAFF
>TRBV10-3|once|14|.|TRBJ2-3
TGTGCCATCAGTGGGAGGTTCTTGGCAGATACGCAGTATTTT
CAISGRFLADTQYF
>TRBV11-2|once|14|TRBD1|TRBJ2-5
TGTGCCAGCAGCCCCAGGGGGCTTGAGGAGACCCAGTACTTC
CASSPRGLEETQYF
>TRBV5-1|.|13|.|TRBJ1-1
TGCGCCAGCAGCTTTAGTGAAAGTACTGAAGCTTTCTTT
CASSFSESTEAFF
>TRBV4-1|.|15|.|TRBJ1-5
TGCGCCAGCAGCCAAGTGGGACAAATAAATCAGCCCCAGCATTTT
CASSQVGQINQPQHF
>TRBV5-5|.|17|TRBD2|TRBJ2-3
TGTGCCAGCAGCTTTAGGACTAGCGGGAGTTTGACAGATACGCAGTATTTT
CASSFRTSGSLTDTQYF
>TRBV19|.|12|.|TRBJ1-1
TGTGCCACCGACAGAGGTTCCACTGAAGCTTTCTTT
CATDRGSTEAFF
>TRBV2|.|12|.|TRBJ2-7
TGTGCCAGCACAACCGACAGGTACGAGCAGTACTTC
CASTTDRYEQYF
>TRBV5-6|once|16|TRBD1|TRBJ2-1
TGTGCCAGCAGCTTCTTAGACAGGGGGTCCTACAATGAGCAGTTCTTC
CASSFLDRGSYNEQFF
>TRBV6-5|once|16|TRBD2|TRBJ2-1
TGTGCCAGCAGTTACTCTAGCGGGAGGCGGTACAATGAGCAGTTCTTC
CASSYSSGRRYNEQFF
>TRBV14|.|16|TRBD2|TRBJ2-2
TGTGCCAGCAGCTCCATAGCGGGGGACTGGACCGGGGAGCTGTTTTTT
CASSSIAGDWTGELFF
>TRBV7-9|.|15|TRBD1|TRBJ2-4
TGTGCCAGCACCTCACAGGGGGCGCAAGAAAACATTCAGTACTTC
CASTSQGAQENIQYF
>TRBV15|.|16|TRBD2|TRBJ2-7
TGTGCCACCAGCAGTGACACTAGCGGGACTTCCTACGAGCAGTACTTC
CATSSDTSGTSYEQYF
>TRBV27|.|15|TRBD1|TRBJ2-3
TGTGCCAGCAGTCTCAAGACAGGGGGCTTAGATACGCAGTATTTT
CASSLKTGGLDTQYF
>TRBV9|.|17|.|TRBJ2-1
TGTGCCAGCAGCGTACCCGGCCGGGACTGGGGTTACAATGAGCAGTTCTTC
CASSVPGRDWGYNEQFF
>TRBV28|.|14|.|TRBJ1-4
TGTGCCAGCACAATGGGGGGGAGAGGTGAAAAACTGTTTTTT
CASTMGGRGEKLFF
>TRBV12-5|.|16|TRBD2|TRBJ2-1
TGTGCTAGTGGTGCACCCGGGACTAGCGGCTACAATGAGCAGTTCTTC
CASGAPGTSGYNEQFF
>TRBV30|.|15|TRBD2|TRBJ2-7
TGTGCCTGGGAGCGGACTAGCGGGAGAGGAGAAGAGCAGTACTTC
CAWERTSGRGEEQYF
>TRBV5-1|.|14|TRBD2|TRBJ2-7
TGCGCCAGCAGAGGCGCGGGGGGCTCCTACGAGCAGTACTTC
CASRGAGGSYEQYF
>TRBV10-3|once|13|.|TRBJ1-3
TGTGCCACCACGACTTCTAGTGGAAACACCATATATTTT
CATTTSSGNTIYF
>TRBV19|.|14|.|TRBJ1-1
TGTGCCAGTAGTAAACAGACAGCAGGGATCGAGGCTTTCTTT
CASSKQTAGIEAFF
>TRBV6-4|once|14|.|TRBJ2-2
TGTGCCAGCAGAGAAGATCGGTCCACCGGGGAGCTGTTTTTT
CASREDRSTGELFF
>TRBV12-2|.|14|.|TRBJ2-1
TGTGCAAGTCGCTTAGGACTAGCTCCCAATGAGCAGTTCTTC
CASRLGLAPNEQFF
>TRBV6-6|.|16|TRBD2|TRBJ2-3
TGTGCCAGCAGGCACTCCAGCGGGACTAGCACAGATACGCAGTATTTT
CASRHSSGTSTDTQYF
>TRBV19|few|16|TRBD2|TRBJ2-7
TGTGCCAGTAGTATAGGAGGGACTAGCGGGACCTACGAGCAGTACTTC
CASSIGGTSGTYEQYF
>TRBV27|.|14|TRBD1|TRBJ2-4
TGTGCCAGCGCCGACAGGGGGTTTGAAAACATTCAGTACTTC
CASADRGFENIQYF
>TRBV19|.|14|.|TRBJ1-3
TGTGCCAGTAGTATAGGGGGACAAGGAAACACCATATATTTT
CASSIGGQGNTIYF
>TRBV5-1|.|15|.|TRBJ2-5
TGCGCCAGCAGCCTGGGACACGCAAATAGGGAGACCCAGTACTTC
CASSLGHANRETQYF
>TRBV7-2|.|16|TRBD2|TRBJ2-7
TGTGCCAGCAGCTTAGGACTAGCGGGGGCCATATACGAGCAGTACTTC
CASSLGLAGAIYEQYF
>TRBV6-5|.|11|.|TRBJ2-7
TGTGCCAGCAGGACTGTCTACGAGCAGTACTTC
CASRTVYEQYF
>TRBV28|.|12|.|TRBJ1-4
TGTGCCAGCAGGCAGGGGCCCGAGAAACTGTTTTTT
CASRQGPEKLFF
>TRBV6-5|.|13|.|TRBJ2-1
TGTGCCAGCAGTTACCGACACCTGAATGAGCAGTTCTTC
CASSYRHLNEQFF
>TRBV5-1|.|17|.|TRBJ2-2
TGCGCCAGCAGCTTGAATGACAGTCCCCACGTCACCGGGGAGCTGTTTTTT
CASSLNDSPHVTGELFF